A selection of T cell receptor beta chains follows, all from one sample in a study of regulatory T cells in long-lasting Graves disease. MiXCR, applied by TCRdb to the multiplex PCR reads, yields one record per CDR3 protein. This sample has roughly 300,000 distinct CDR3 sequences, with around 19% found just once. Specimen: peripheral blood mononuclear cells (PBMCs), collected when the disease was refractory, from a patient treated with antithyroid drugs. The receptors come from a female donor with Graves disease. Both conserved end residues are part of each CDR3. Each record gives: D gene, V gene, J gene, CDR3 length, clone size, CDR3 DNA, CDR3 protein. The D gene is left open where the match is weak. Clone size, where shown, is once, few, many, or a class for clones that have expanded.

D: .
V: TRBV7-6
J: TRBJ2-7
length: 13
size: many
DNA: TGTGCCAGCAGCGCGAGGGGCGGGTACGAGCAGTACTTC
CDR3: CASSARGGYEQYF

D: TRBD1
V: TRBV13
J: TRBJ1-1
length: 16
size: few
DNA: TGTGCCAGCAGTGCGCCAGGGGGCCTAATTGCTCCTGAAGCTTTCTTT
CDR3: CASSAPGGLIAPEAFF

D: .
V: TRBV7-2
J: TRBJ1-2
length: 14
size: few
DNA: TGTGCCAGCAGCTTAGTATCAGGAGGCTATGGCTACACCTTC
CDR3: CASSLVSGGYGYTF

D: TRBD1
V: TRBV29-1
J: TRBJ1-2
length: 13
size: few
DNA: TGCAGCGCTTCGACAGGGGGAGACTATGGCTACACCTTC
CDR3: CSASTGGDYGYTF

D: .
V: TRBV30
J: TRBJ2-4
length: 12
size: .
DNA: TGTGCCTGGAGTGGACAGCCCAGCATTCAGTACTTC
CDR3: CAWSGQPSIQYF

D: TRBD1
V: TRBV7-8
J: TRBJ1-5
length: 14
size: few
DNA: TGTGCCAGCAGCCTTGACAGGGGGGGTCAGCCCCAGCATTTT
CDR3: CASSLDRGGQPQHF

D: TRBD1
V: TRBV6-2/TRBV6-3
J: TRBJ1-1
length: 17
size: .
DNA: TGTACCAGCAGTTCCGGACAGGGCTGGGGAATTGACACTGAAGCTTTCTTT
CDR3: CTSSSGQGWGIDTEAFF

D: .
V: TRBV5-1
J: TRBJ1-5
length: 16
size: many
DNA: TGCGCCAGCAGCTTGGGGGCAGGGAGTGAAGGTCAGCCCCAGCATTTT
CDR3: CASSLGAGSEGQPQHF

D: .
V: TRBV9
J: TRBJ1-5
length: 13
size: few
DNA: TGTGCCAGCAGCCGGTCCCCAAATCAGCCCCAGCATTTT
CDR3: CASSRSPNQPQHF

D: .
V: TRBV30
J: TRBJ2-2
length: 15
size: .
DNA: TGTGCCTGGAGCCTAGGGTTAGGATTCACCGGGGAGCTGTTTTTT
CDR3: CAWSLGLGFTGELFF

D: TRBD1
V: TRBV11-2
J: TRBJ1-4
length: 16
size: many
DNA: TGTGCCAGCAGCCTATCGAACAGGGGTAGCAATGAAAAACTGTTTTTT
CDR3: CASSLSNRGSNEKLFF

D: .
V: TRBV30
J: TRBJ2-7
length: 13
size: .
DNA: TGTGCCTGGAGACTAGTACACTCCTACGAGCAGTACTTC
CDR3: CAWRLVHSYEQYF

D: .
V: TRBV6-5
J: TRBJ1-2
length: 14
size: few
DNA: TGTGCCAGCAGTTACTCCAGGGGTCACTATGGCTACACCTTC
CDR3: CASSYSRGHYGYTF

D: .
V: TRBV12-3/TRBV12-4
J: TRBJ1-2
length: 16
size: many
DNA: TGTGCCAGCAGTTTAGCGGAAAGACTGCCGAACTATGGCTACACCTTC
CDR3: CASSLAERLPNYGYTF

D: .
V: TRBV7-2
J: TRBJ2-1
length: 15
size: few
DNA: TGTGCCAGCAGCGCCAGGGGGGGAAGGTACAATGAGCAGTTCTTC
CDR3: CASSARGGRYNEQFF

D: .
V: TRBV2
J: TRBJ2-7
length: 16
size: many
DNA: TGTGCCAGCAGTGAGGCCCAGGGTAGCCAGACCTACGAGCAGTACTTC
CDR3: CASSEAQGSQTYEQYF

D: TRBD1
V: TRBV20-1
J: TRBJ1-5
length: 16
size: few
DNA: TGCAGTGCCCCGGGACAGGGGTTTTATAGCAATCAGCCCCAGCATTTT
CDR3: CSAPGQGFYSNQPQHF

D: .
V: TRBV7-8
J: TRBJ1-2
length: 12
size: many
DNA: TGTGCCAGCAGCCGGGATAACTATGGCTACACCTTC
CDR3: CASSRDNYGYTF

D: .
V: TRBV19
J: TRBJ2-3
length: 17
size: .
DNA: TGTGCCAGTAGTATATCAGCGGCCGGTGCCTACACAGATACGCAGTATTTT
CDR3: CASSISAAGAYTDTQYF

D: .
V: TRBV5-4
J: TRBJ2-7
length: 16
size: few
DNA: TGTGCCAGCAGCCTAGCTGGGCTAGCGCCGTCCTACGAGCAGTACTTC
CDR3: CASSLAGLAPSYEQYF

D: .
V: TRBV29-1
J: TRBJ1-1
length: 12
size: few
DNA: TGCAGCGTTGATTCGGGCCTTACTGAAGCTTTCTTT
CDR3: CSVDSGLTEAFF

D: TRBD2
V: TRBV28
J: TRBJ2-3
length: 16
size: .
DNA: TGTGCCAGCAGGCCCGGGACTAGCGGGATCACAGATACGCAGTATTTT
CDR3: CASRPGTSGITDTQYF

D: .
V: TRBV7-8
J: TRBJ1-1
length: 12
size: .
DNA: TGTGCCAGCAGCTTAGTGACAGGTGCGCGTTTCTTT
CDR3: CASSLVTGARFF

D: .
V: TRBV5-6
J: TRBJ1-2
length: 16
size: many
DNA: TGTGCCAGCAGCTTGGATCTTGGGCCTGCTAACTATGGCTACACCTTC
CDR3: CASSLDLGPANYGYTF

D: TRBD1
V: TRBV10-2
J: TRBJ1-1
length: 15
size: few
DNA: TGCGCCAGCATCCAGGGGGGAATAAGGAACACTGAAGCTTTCTTT
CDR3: CASIQGGIRNTEAFF

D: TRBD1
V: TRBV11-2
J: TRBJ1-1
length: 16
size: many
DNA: TGTGCCAGCAGCCCTATCCCCGACAGGGGAGACACTGAAGCTTTCTTT
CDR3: CASSPIPDRGDTEAFF

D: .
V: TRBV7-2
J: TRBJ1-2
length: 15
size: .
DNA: TGTGCCAGCAGCTTAGATAGAAACCAGGGCTATGGCTACACCTTC
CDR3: CASSLDRNQGYGYTF

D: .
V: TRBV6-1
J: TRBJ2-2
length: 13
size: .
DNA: TGTGCCAGCACGGCAGGGAGCACCGGGGAGCTGTTTTTT
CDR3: CASTAGSTGELFF

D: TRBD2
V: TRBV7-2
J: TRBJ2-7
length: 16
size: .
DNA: TGTGCCAGCAGCTTTGGGCCCGGGACTAGCTACTACGAGCAGTACTTC
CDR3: CASSFGPGTSYYEQYF

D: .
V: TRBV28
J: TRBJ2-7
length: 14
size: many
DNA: TGTGCCAGCAGTCGCAGACGTACCTCCTACGAGCAGTACTTC
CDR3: CASSRRRTSYEQYF